Below, 17 T cell receptor beta chains from the same sample are listed, as sequenced in a study of T cells in Graves' hyperthyroidism and ophthalmopathy. Using RNA transcripts as the source, TCR beta CDR3 regions were amplified. First-round RT-PCR with HTBI primers amplified the TCR CDR3 region. TCRdb fed the multiplex PCR reads into MiXCR, producing one record per CDR3 protein. The sample yields about 610,000 distinct CDR3 sequences, approximately 15% seen once. The sequenced material came from blood. All receptors come from a woman aged 40 to 50 with Graves' ophthalmopathy.

The chain joins TRBV20-1 to TRBJ1-1; 8 nucleotides line up with TRBD1. Germline V gene lookup returns CDR1 DFQATT and CDR2 SNEGSKA (reference sequence). The J segment lost 0 bases and the V segment lost 4 bases, leaving 10 bases of the junction unmatched. The CDR3 has 16 amino acids. In nucleotides, the CDR3 is TGCAGTGCTAAAACGTGGGGACAGGACATGAACACTGAAGCTTTCTTT. Translating it yields CSAKTWGQDMNTEAFF.

The CDR3 DNA reads as TGCAGTGCTAGCCTGGCTGGTTTCGGCTATGGCTACACCTTC. This translates into CSASLAGFGYGYTF. The chain joins TRBV20-1 to TRBJ1-2; unclear D gene. V shed 3 bases and J shed 4 bases, with 15 bases lying between them. Germline CDR1 reads DFQATT; CDR2 reads SNEGSKA (reference sequence). The CDR3 runs to 14 residues.

This chain connects TRBV7-2 to TRBJ1-3, with D tentatively TRBD1 (6 bases). This CDR3 spans 16 amino acids. Trimming pared 1 base from V and 0 bases from J, leaving 10 bases between. Germline CDR1 is SGHTA and CDR2 is FQGNSA. CDR3: CASSLGWGPSGNTIYF. DNA for the CDR3: TGTGCCAGCAGCTTAGGCTGGGGGCCCTCTGGAAACACCATATATTTT. Full variable domain (remainder filled in from reference TRBV7-2 and TRBJ1-3): GAGVSQSPSNKVTEKGKDVELRCDPISGHTALYWYRQSLGQGLEFLIYFQGNSAPDKSGLPSDRFSAERTGGSVSTLTIQRTQQEDSAVYLCASSLGWGPSGNTIYFGEGSWLTVV.

This clonotype was counted ten times or more. The chain links TRBV5-1 to TRBJ1-1, with TRBD1 identical over 7 bases. Germline trimming cut 0 bases from V and 7 bases from J; bases unmatched to any gene: 12. The germline V gene has CDR1 SGHRS and CDR2 YFSETQ. CDR3 length equals 16 residues. The CDR3 reads CASSLAGQQGQIEAFF. The CDR3 nucleotides read TGCGCCAGCAGCTTGGCCGGGCAACAGGGGCAGATTGAAGCTTTCTTT.

The rearrangement links TRBV6-5 to TRBJ2-3; perhaps TRBD1 as D (5 bases). Looked up from germline, CDR1 is MNHEY and CDR2 is SVGAGI. The CDR3 has 16 amino acids. Trimming stripped 0 bases from V and 6 bases from J, with 16 bases between. CDR3 in amino acids: CASSYSRQASGDTQYF. The CDR3 nucleotides read TGTGCCAGCAGTTACTCGCGGCAGGCCTCAGGGGATACGCAGTATTTT.

This clonotype was seen repeatedly, ten times or more. This may come from a read error, since a much larger clone is one base off. This chain connects TRBV7-2 to TRBJ2-5; D gene uncertain. The CDR3 is made up of 11 amino acids. Germline loops: CDR1 SGHTA, CDR2 FQGNSA. CDR3 amino acids: CANSLVETQYF. The CDR3 nucleotides are TGTGCCAACAGCTTAGTGGAGACCCAGTACTTC.

This clonotype was seen many times. The V and J genes are TRBV28 and TRBJ1-2; TRBD1 aligns across 9 bases. The junction had 5 bases not matched to a gene; V was cut back by 5 bases and J by 4 bases. This CDR3 region has 14 residues. CDR1 is MDHEN and CDR2 is SYDVKM in the germline V gene. The CDR3 protein is CASSKGDRAYGYTF. The CDR3 coding sequence is TGTGCCAGCAGTAAGGGGGACAGGGCCTATGGCTACACCTTC.

V gene TRBV28 combines with J gene TRBJ2-2, with 12 bases that match TRBD1. The ends lost 8 bases at V and 1 base at J; junction bases unmatched: 2. The CDR3 totals 15 residues. Germline CDR1 is MDHEN and CDR2 is SYDVKM. The CDR3 loop is CASGTGGQNTGELFF. The CDR3 nucleotides are TGTGCCAGCGGGACAGGGGGCCAGAACACCGGGGAGCTGTTTTTT.

This clonotype was seen many times. V and J are TRBV27 and TRBJ2-7, with D unclear. The CDR3 has 13 residues. Germline V lookup: CDR1 MNHEY, CDR2 SMNVEV (reference sequence). With 5 bases removed from V and 0 bases from J, the gap between germline ends came to 8 bases. This chain's CDR3 is CASSTISSYEQYF. The CDR3 region has the DNA TGTGCCAGCAGTACGATAAGCTCCTACGAGCAGTACTTC.

For this clonotype: A much larger clone differs by one base, so this may be a read error. The chain is built from TRBV19 and TRBJ1-2, with D hard to call. Germline CDR1 is LNHDA and CDR2 is SQIVND (reference sequence). The V gene lost 10 bases and the J gene lost 4 bases, with 22 bases spanning the gap. The length of the CDR3 is 15 residues. The CDR3 DNA is TGTGCCAACAGTCCACTACTGGGCCCTCTCTATGGCTACACCTTC. Amino acid sequence: CANSPLLGPLYGYTF.

This clonotype was recorded many times. This rearrangement joins TRBV28 to TRBJ1-1; tentatively, D is TRBD1 (5 bases). The CDR3 runs to 18 residues. Trimming shortened V by 10 bases and J by 3 bases, and 30 bases separated the two germline ends. The germline gives CDR1 MDHEN, CDR2 SYDVKM. CDR3 region: CATLPPGRESPGDTEAFF. CDR3 nucleotide sequence: TGTGCCACCCTTCCCCCGGGCAGGGAGAGTCCTGGGGACACTGAAGCTTTCTTT.

The chain couples TRBV20-1 to TRBJ2-2, with 11 positions matching TRBD2. The J segment lost 6 bases and the V segment lost 4 bases, leaving 13 bases of the junction unmatched. From germline, CDR1 is DFQATT and CDR2 SNEGSKA (reference sequence). The CDR3 spans 17 residues. The DNA for the CDR3 is TGCAGTGCTACCCTTAGCGGGAGGGCCGGAACGGCCGGGGAGCTGTTTTTT. It specifies CSATLSGRAGTAGELFF.

At least ten counts were recorded for this clonotype. The chain joins TRBV5-1 to TRBJ2-5; D is unclear. The germline CDR1 and CDR2 sequences are SGHRS and YFSETQ. The CDR3 runs 15 residues. Trimming cost V 0 bases and J 1 base, with 10 bases left between them. The CDR3 DNA reads TGCGCCAGCAGCTTGGAGGCAGGCCCCCAAGAGACCCAGTACTTC. Protein: CASSLEAGPQETQYF.

This clonotype was picked up many times. CDR3 sequence reads: CASSLILGGSQPQHF. DNA of the CDR3: TGTGCCAGCAGTTTAATTCTGGGGGGATCTCAGCCCCAGCATTTT. This chain joins TRBV12-3 or TRBV12-4 and TRBJ1-5; a weak D match, TRBD1 (5 bases). V was trimmed by 2 bases and J by 6 bases, leaving 14 bases between them. This CDR3 is 15 amino acids long.

This chain connects TRBV7-3 to TRBJ2-6; D unresolved. Germline CDR1 reads SGHTA; CDR2 reads FQGTGA. This CDR3 is 17 amino acids long. Trimming removed 2 bases at V and 0 bases at J, with 11 bases between. CDR3 nucleotide sequence: TGTGCCAGCAGCTTAGTGGCCGCCAGCTCTGGGGCCAACGTCCTGACTTTC. Its translation: CASSLVAASSGANVLTF.

This chain connects TRBV6-1 to TRBJ1-1; D remains unclear. Trimming took 5 bases from V and 0 from J, leaving 10 bases between them. The CDR3 covers 14 residues. Per germline, CDR1 MNHNS and CDR2 SASEGT. CDR3: CASSPELVNTEAFF. CDR3 DNA: TGTGCCAGCAGTCCCGAACTGGTGAACACTGAAGCTTTCTTT.

This clonotype was observed a handful of times. The chain is built from TRBV7-3 and TRBJ2-5; TRBD2 agrees at 10 bases. V was clipped by 4 bases and J by 5 bases; unmatched bases: 16. This CDR3 region has 18 residues. CDR1 is SGHTA and CDR2 is FQGTGA in the germline V gene. CDR3 bases: TGTGCCAGCAGCTCTTATGGGAATCTAGCGGGAGCTTATGAGACCCAGTACTTC. Its translation: CASSSYGNLAGAYETQYF.